This TCR beta chain was profiled in a study of T cell responses to AZD1222 COVID-19 vaccine. The protocol was immunoSEQ multiplex PCR, while the TCRdb copy is restricted to in-frame clones and leaves out a portion. The profile shows 88,000 or so clones, 85% to 90% of them singletons. Of note for this clone: What it binds is unknown.

Regarding the study as a whole: Most donors were white British and more were female, and clonal diversity was possibly underestimated. Nearly half of spike-specific TCRs reportedly go after variant regions that carry no mutations.

Material: peripheral blood, obtained 28 days after the second AZD1222 dose. The TCR sequence derives from an adult who received the AZD1222 COVID-19 vaccine.

The CDR3 protein is CASSQETATAYGYTF. As DNA, the CDR3 is TGTGCCAGCAGCCAAGAAACCGCGACAGCTTATGGCTACACCTTC. The genes are TRBV4-2 and TRBJ1-2, with a weak D call TRBD1 (5 bases). Germline values: CDR1 LGHNA, CDR2 YNFKEQ. The CDR3 is 15 residues long. V lost 0 bases to trimming and J lost 5 bases, with 13 bases between them.